This section outlines one TCR beta chain sequence together with its context. CDR3 size: 16 residues. The germline V gene encodes CDR1 SNHLY and CDR2 FYNNEI. Germline trimming cut 7 bases from V and 0 bases from J; bases unmatched to any gene: 6. This sample was taken from a study of blood T cell repertoires in COVID-19. The assay was immunoSEQ multiplex PCR, and TCRdb's table has in-frame clones only and misses some. The profile shows around 98,000 clones, roughly 85% of them singletons. The sequencing input was peripheral blood. This rearrangement joins TRBV2 to TRBJ2-4; TRBD2 matches 10 bases. This receptor was identified in a man in his 70s with acute or convalescent COVID-19. Written as DNA, the CDR3 is TGTGCCAGCACCGGACTAGCGGAAATAGCCAAAAACATTCAGTACTTC. This translates into CASTGLAEIAKNIQYF.